This T cell receptor (beta chain) was recorded in a study of shared clonotypes between healthy human individuals. Assay execution took place at the deep level. The method was immunoSEQ multiplex PCR; TCRdb's version includes in-frame clones alone and lacks a portion of them. The sample includes around 1.1 million clones, approximately 77% of them seen just once. This TCR was sampled from a young man in good health. Some clones in this sample may be carry-over from other donors' samples. Sample: memory CD4+ T cells from PBMCs. The subset here: CD45RA-negative fraction.

CDR3 in amino acids: CASSLGVDQGTEAFF. CDR3 sequence (DNA): TGCGCCAGCAGCTTGGGAGTAGACCAGGGCACTGAAGCTTTCTTT. V and J are TRBV5-1 and TRBJ1-1, with D perhaps matching TRBD1 (5 bases). The CDR3 loop spans 15 amino acids. Germline V gene data show CDR1 as SGHRS and CDR2 as YFSETQ. Trimming cost V 0 bases and J 4 bases, with 13 bases left between them.